The sequence of this T cell receptor beta chain was determined in a study of blood T cell repertoires in COVID-19. Study as a whole: T cells, B-cell-depleted T cells, or PBMCs supplied cDNA or gDNA.

The repertoire was sequenced with immunoSEQ multiplex PCR; TCRdb's copy has only in-frame clones and lacks some. The data show tens of thousands of clones, with over 80% seen just once and around 10% held by the top ten. This CDR3 spans 13 amino acids. The germline V and J ends were trimmed by 0 bases and 13 bases, with 13 bases remaining between them. Germline V gene lookup returns CDR1 LNHDA and CDR2 SQIVND (reference sequence). The sequenced sample was peripheral blood. The TCR was taken from a human donor in a cohort sampled during active COVID-19. V and J are TRBV19 and TRBJ2-1; TRBD1 is a possible D gene (6 bases). The CDR3 region is CASSIETQGYQFF. DNA of the CDR3: TGTGCCAGTAGTATAGAGACACAGGGCTATCAGTTCTTC.